What follows is one T cell receptor beta chain and its context. The target of this receptor is not known. The data were obtained in a study of cytomegalovirus exposure and HLA in healthy donors (dated by TCRdb to the late 2010s). As for the study more broadly: An earlier analysis of about 530 of the donors reported under 300 Gb of sequence data and 95 million to 120 million unique TCR beta sequences obtained from about 179 million T cells. Approximately 300 gigabases of sequencing data and 75 million to 85 million unique TCR sequences made up an early release that covered under 750 HLA-typed donors. Four or five DR-DQ haplotypes were handled as single units for association and clustering because linkage in the cohort was strong. The study aimed to test whether signatures of past pathogen exposure could be identified by cataloging public T cell receptors. The number of donors typed differed by locus, with about 629-630 for A, B, C, DRB1 and DQB1, more than 500 for DQA1, some 570 for DPA1, and some 440 for DPB1. Among around 400 genotyped donors of the cohort, an average of approximately 200,000 unique TCR beta nucleotide sequences was sequenced per donor, of which approximately 19% were non-productive. An earlier analysis of 587 of the donors used high-throughput TCR beta sequencing to judge whether each TCR beta V gene segment behaved as functional or pseudogenic. To predict cytomegalovirus infection status, the study brought together high-throughput TCR immunosequencing, statistical association of individual TCRs with disease status, and machine learning. Rather than drawing on any new phenotypic data, the later analysis identified candidate immune exposures from TCR beta sequences and the way those sequences occurred across donors. A later genetic analysis took genome-wide SNP genotypes for about three fifths of the 666 donors and used that subset as a discovery cohort. The study profiled the T cell repertoires of 666 subjects by immunosequencing and related them to cytomegalovirus serostatus. All discovery cohort repertoires had been generated using a single sequencing platform. Both class I and class II loci were covered by HLA typing, at four-digit resolution. Donor age, sex, ethnicity and CMV serostatus were compiled together with the repertoire data. Among the approximately 400 genotyped donors, 81% belonged to the genetic ancestry cluster associated with self-reported Caucasian donors. Along with the roughly 670-subject first cohort, a separate validation cohort of over 90 different subjects was used. To study patterns of TCR occurrence, a later analysis re-analyzed previously published TCR beta repertoires from around 660 donors and added high-resolution HLA genotyping. Here is what the overall study found, with its caveats: HLA typing was unavailable for some donors at each locus, so association tests used only the typed subset. In a later analysis, the rate of TCR association differed among HLA loci, with DRB1 alleles having the most associated TCRs and HLA-C alleles having the fewest. A further reported finding was that TCR beta sequences accurately predicted the HLA-A and HLA-B alleles for most subjects in the first cohort. In a later analysis, most CMV-associated TCR beta chains were found to appear HLA-restricted, with HLA associations seemingly driven largely by CMV exposure. The authors suggested that the approach could potentially be extended to other disease states and immunological phenotypes. The study gave a list of about 170 TCR beta chains associated with cytomegalovirus. In vitro tests confirmed that three of the cytomegalovirus-associated TCR beta chains recognize cytomegalovirus antigens. A later genetic analysis reported fewer N-insertions in productive TCRs among donors in an Asian-associated ancestry cluster than the approximately 670-donor mean. At a false discovery rate of 0.05, a later analysis linked 16,951 TCR beta sequences to specific HLA alleles. The earlier analysis of about 600 of the donors excluded some 16 rarely observed V segments, including chromosome 9 orphons, because counts were too low. In a later analysis, HLA-associated TCR beta chains were found to be more clonally expanded and to have lower generation probabilities than equally common non-associated chains. Some IMGT-functional V segments, including TRBV6-2 and TRBV6-3, could not be told apart with the 87-base-pair reads, so those segments were excluded. When HLA alleles, especially DR and DQ, strongly co-occurred, attributing TCR associations to individual alleles was difficult. V-gene and J-gene trimming of TCR beta chains was associated with a missense DCLRE1C variant in a later genetic analysis, and the association was replicated in an independent cohort. Linkage disequilibrium might explain the correlated functional status among segregating V segments, but an unknown experimental factor could not be ruled out. Across donors, most TCR sequences were observed very rarely, whereas some public TCRs were present in many individuals. The cohort was sequenced for TCR beta chains only, and without alpha or paired-chain data the features that could be detected were limited. An earlier analysis of 450 to 750 of the donors showed that most TCR beta V segments appeared in productive rearrangements either about 87% or about 30% of the time, which broadly matched IMGT annotations. In both the original and validation cohorts, the classifier was reported to diagnose cytomegalovirus status with high specificity and sensitivity. The only immune exposure information available for the cohort was CMV serostatus. Roughly uniform sequencing depth across donors was assumed in presence/absence analyses, although this assumption may not hold. A later analysis reported that several top co-occurrence clusters appeared linked to parvovirus B19, influenza, CMV and Epstein-Barr virus. A cluster of highly shared sequence variants was judged likely to represent a technical artifact of the sequencing pipeline.

Library preparation was by the immunoSEQ multiplex PCR assay. A mixture of 60 forward primers for TCR Vbeta segments and 13 reverse primers for TCR Jbeta segments was used in the multiplex PCR. Amplification of the CDR3 region of rearranged TCR beta genes was performed with a multiplex PCR assay on genomic DNA. On the Illumina HiSeq System, the amplified TCR beta libraries were sequenced as 87-base-pair reads. In the source study's methods: A later analysis tallied tens of millions of unique TCR beta chains across the 666 repertoires, and some 10 million of those chains were shared by two or more donors. To remove PCR and sequencing errors, raw reads were error-corrected and collapsed into unique sequences using a nearest-neighbor algorithm that merged closely related sequences. To assign V, D and J gene segments, CDR3 sequences were aligned to IMGT reference sequences. For a sequence to be retained, at least a six-nucleotide match to both a V gene segment and a J gene segment was required. Rearrangements were called productive when the CDR3 lacked stop codons and stayed in frame with V and J; all others were non-productive. CDR3 was defined by IMGT convention, running from the second conserved V-encoded cysteine to the conserved J-encoded phenylalanine. The earlier analysis of some 600 of the donors excluded sequences that lacked an unambiguous match to a single V gene segment. In an earlier analysis of several hundred of the donors, V segments were called functional above 56.7% productive rearrangements and were called segregating when the between-donor standard deviation exceeded 5%. A statistical classification framework was developed to diagnose cytomegalovirus status using the catalog of TCR beta chain sequences. In a later analysis, TCR nucleotide sequences were compared against IMGT/GENE-DB human TR gene sequences so that V and J genes could be assigned. The TCRdist pipeline was used in a later analysis to assign CDR3 sequences and most-parsimonious VDJ recombination scenarios. In a later analysis, each TCR beta chain was defined by its CDR3 amino acid sequence together with its V-gene family, and reads lacking a unique V-gene family were excluded. As a way to deal with suspected cross-contamination and a sequencing artifact, a later analysis dropped over 550 nucleotide sequences that were highly shared and had low generation probability. A later analysis calculated a clonal expansion index for each public chain from normalized within-repertoire ranks of inferred template counts. In a later analysis, generation probabilities were computed with a VDJ recombination model fitted to out-of-frame rearrangements, and the resulting probabilities were checked against IGoR. Hypergeometric tests were used in a later analysis to score TCR-TCR, TCR-HLA and TCR-CMV co-occurrence, with a repertoire-size bias correction applied to the TCR pairs. To estimate false discovery rates, a later analysis permuted the HLA or CMV assignments 20 times. A later analysis grouped co-occurring TCRs with DBSCAN, adding TCRdist sequence similarity when clustering within HLA-allele-positive subsets. Repertoires with fewer than 30,000 or more than 120,000 public chains were left out of co-occurrence clustering, as were a handful of repertoires with anomalous nucleotide sharing. TCRdb carries this immuneACCESS record with in-frame sequences only. Its versions omit some clonotypes, under half of them owing to an unresolved V gene in the studies checked, with the rest unexplained. That table furnishes V, J and clone size, whereas the DNA furnished D and trimming. The sample's table lists a count of roughly 50,000 clones. Approximately 2.4% of the sample is in the top ten clones.

The cohort consisted of 600 to 750 healthy bone marrow donors. At the time of sampling, all cohort members were nominally healthy, though unrecorded immune exposures were likely present. The donor tested CMV seronegative, placing the donor among the 350 to 400 seronegative members of the cohort. A peripheral blood sample was provided by each donor, and peripheral blood mononuclear cells were used for TCR beta sequencing. Genomic DNA was extracted from the blood cell samples with the Qiagen DNeasy Blood Extraction Kit. V gives up 4 bases and J gives up 6 bases, and the segment between their germline ends measures 6 bases. The CDR3 numbers 11 residues from cysteine through phenylalanine. Only the CDR3 portion is preserved as DNA: 33 bases, with reading frame beginning at the first base. In the germline V gene, CDR1 corresponds to SQVTM and CDR2 to ANQGSEA.

The material sequenced was PBMCs. The TCR sequence derives from a female donor in good health and CMV-seronegative. The chain is made from TRBV29-1 and TRBJ2-2; the D gene cannot be resolved reliably. The CDR3 in this case is CSVGIPGELFF. The nucleotide sequence reads as follows: TGCAGCGTTGGTATTCCCGGGGAGCTGTTTTTT.